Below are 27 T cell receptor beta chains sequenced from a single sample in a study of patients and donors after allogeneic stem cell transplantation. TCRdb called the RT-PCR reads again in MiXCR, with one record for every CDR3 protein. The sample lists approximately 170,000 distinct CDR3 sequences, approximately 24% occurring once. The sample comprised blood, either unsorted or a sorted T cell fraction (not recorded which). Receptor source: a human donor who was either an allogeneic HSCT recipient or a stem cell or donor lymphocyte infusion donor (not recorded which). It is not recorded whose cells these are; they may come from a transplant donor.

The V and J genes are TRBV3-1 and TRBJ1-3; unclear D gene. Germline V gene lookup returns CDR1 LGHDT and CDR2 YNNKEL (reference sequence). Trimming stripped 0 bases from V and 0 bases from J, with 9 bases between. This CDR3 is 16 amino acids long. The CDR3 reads CASSQDFSFSGNTIYF. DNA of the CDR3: TGTGCCAGCAGCCAAGATTTTAGTTTCTCTGGAAACACCATATATTTT.

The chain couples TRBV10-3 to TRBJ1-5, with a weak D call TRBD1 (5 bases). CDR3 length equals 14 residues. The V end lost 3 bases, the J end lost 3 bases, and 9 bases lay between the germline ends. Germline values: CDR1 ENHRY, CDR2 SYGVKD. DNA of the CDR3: TGTGCCATCAGTGATCGACAGATCAATCAGCCCCAGCATTTT. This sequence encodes CAISDRQINQPQHF.

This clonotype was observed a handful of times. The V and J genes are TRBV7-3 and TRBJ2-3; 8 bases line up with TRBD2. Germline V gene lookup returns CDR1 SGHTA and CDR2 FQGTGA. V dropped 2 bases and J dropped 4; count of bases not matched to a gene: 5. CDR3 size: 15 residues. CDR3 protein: CASSLAGGPSDTQYF. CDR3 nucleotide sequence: TGTGCCAGCAGCTTAGCGGGAGGTCCATCAGATACGCAGTATTTT.

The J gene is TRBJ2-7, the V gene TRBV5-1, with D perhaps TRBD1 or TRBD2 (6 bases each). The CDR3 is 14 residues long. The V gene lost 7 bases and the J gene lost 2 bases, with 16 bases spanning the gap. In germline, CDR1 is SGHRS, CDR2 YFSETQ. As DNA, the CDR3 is TGCGCCAGCGCAAGGGGGGACCCACCCTACGAGCAGTACTTC. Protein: CASARGDPPYEQYF. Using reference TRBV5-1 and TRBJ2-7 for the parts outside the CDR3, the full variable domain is KAGVTQTPRYLIKTRGQQVTLSCSPISGHRSVSWYQQTPGQGLQFLFEYFSETQRNKGNFPGRFSGRQFSNSRSEMNVSTLELGDSALYLCASARGDPPYEQYFGPGTRLTVT.

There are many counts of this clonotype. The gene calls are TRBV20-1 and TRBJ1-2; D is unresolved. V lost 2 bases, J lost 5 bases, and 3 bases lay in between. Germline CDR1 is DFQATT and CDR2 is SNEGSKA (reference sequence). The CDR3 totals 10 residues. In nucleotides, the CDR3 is TGCAGTGCTAGATCGTATGGCTACACCTTC. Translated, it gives CSARSYGYTF.

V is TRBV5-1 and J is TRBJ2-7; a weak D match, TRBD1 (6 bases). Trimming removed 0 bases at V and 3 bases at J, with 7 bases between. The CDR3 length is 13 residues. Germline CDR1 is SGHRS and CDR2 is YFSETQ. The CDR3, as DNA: TGCGCCAGCAGCTTGGAAGGGGGCTACGAGCAGTACTTC. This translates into CASSLEGGYEQYF.

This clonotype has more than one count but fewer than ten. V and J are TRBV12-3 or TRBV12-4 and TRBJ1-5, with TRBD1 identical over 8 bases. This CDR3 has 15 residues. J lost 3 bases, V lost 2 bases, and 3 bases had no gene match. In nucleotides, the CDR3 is TGTGCCAGCAGTTTATACAGGGGGGACAATCAGCCCCAGCATTTT. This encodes CASSLYRGDNQPQHF.

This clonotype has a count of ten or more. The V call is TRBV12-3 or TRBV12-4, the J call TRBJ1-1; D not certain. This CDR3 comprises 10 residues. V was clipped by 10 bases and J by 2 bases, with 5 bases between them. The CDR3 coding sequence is TGTGCCACCAGAAACACTGAAGCTTTCTTT. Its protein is CATRNTEAFF.

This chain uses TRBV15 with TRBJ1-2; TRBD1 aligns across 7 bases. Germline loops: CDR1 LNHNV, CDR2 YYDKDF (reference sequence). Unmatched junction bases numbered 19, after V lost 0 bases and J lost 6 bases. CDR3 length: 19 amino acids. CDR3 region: CATSRDSKISGTVRDGYTF. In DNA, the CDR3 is TGTGCCACCAGCAGAGATTCTAAAATCTCCGGGACAGTGAGGGATGGCTACACCTTC.

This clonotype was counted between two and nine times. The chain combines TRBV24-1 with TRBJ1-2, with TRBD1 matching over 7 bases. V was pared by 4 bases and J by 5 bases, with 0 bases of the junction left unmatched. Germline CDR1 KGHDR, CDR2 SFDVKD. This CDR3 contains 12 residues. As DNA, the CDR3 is TGTGCCACCAGTGAGGGACAGTATGGCTACACCTTC. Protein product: CATSEGQYGYTF.

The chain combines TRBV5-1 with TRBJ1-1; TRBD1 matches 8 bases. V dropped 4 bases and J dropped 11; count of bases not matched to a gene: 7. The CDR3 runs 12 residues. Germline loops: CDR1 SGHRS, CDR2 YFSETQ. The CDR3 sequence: CASSLQGVRAFF. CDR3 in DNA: TGCGCCAGCAGCCTACAGGGGGTGAGGGCTTTCTTT.

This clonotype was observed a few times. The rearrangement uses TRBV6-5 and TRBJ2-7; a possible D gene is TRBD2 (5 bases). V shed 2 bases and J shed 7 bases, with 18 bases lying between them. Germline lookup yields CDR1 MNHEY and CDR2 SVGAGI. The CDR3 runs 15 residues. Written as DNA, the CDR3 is TGTGCCAGCAGTTACGTCCTAGCCGGTTCGAAAGAGCAGTACTTC. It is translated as CASSYVLAGSKEQYF.

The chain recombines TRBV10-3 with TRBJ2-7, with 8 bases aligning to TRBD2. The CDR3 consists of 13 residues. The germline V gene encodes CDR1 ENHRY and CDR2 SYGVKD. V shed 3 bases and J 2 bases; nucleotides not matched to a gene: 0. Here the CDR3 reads CAISEAGAYEQYF. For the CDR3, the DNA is TGTGCCATCAGTGAAGCGGGAGCCTACGAGCAGTACTTC.

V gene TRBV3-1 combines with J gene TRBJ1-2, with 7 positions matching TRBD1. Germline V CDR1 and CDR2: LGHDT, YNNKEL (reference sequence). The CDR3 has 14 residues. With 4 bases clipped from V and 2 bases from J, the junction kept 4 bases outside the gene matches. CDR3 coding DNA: TGTGCCAGCAGCCCCTCGGGACAGAACTATGGCTACACCTTC. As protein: CASSPSGQNYGYTF.

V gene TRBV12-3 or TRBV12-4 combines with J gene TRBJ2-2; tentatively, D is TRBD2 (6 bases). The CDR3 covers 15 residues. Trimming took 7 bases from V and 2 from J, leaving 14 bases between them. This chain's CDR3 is CASTPMGGNTGELFF. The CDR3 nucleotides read TGTGCCAGCACCCCAATGGGGGGTAACACCGGGGAGCTGTTTTTT.

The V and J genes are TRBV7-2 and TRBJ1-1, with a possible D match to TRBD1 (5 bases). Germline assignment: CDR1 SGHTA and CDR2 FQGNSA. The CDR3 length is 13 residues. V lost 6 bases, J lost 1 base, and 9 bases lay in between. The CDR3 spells CASSIQGNTEAFF. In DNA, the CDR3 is TGTGCCAGCAGTATTCAGGGGAACACTGAAGCTTTCTTT.

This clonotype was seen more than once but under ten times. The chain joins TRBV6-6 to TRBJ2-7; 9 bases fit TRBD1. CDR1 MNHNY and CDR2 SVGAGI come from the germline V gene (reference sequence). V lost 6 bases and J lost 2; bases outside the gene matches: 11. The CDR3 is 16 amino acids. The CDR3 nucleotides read TGTGCCAGCAGCCTAGCTCCGGGACAGGGACCCTACGAGCAGTACTTC. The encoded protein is CASSLAPGQGPYEQYF.

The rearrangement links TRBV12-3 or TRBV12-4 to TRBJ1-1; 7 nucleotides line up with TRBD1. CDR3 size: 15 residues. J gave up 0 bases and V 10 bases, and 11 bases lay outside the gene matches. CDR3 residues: CAIAIIGQVNTEAFF. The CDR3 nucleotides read TGTGCCATCGCGATTATCGGACAGGTGAACACTGAAGCTTTCTTT.

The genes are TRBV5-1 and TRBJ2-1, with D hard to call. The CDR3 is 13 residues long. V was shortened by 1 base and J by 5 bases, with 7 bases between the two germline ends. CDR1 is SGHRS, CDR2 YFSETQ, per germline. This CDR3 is CASSLLVNNEQFF. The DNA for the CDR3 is TGCGCCAGCAGCTTGCTAGTAAACAATGAGCAGTTCTTC.

The CDR3 DNA sequence: TGCAGTGCTAGACCCTACGGGACAGGGGCAGATACGCAGTATTTT. Amino acid sequence: CSARPYGTGADTQYF. This chain uses TRBV20-1 with TRBJ2-3, with TRBD1 identical over 10 bases. The CDR3 runs to 15 residues. The V gene end was trimmed by 2 bases and the J gene end by 4 bases; junction bases not matched to a gene: 6. CDR1 DFQATT and CDR2 SNEGSKA come from the germline V gene (reference sequence).

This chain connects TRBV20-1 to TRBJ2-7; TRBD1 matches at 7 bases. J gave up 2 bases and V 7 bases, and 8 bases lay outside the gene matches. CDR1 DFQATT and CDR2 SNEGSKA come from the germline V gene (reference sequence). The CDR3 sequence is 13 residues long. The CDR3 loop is CSVHGTETYEQYF. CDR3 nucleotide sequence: TGCAGTGTCCACGGGACAGAGACCTACGAGCAGTACTTC.

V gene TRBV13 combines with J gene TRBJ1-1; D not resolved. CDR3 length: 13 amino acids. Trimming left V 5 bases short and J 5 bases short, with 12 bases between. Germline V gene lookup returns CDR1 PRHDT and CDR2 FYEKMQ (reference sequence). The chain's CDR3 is CASSPGGATEAFF. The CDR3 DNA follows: TGTGCCAGCAGCCCAGGTGGTGCGACTGAAGCTTTCTTT.

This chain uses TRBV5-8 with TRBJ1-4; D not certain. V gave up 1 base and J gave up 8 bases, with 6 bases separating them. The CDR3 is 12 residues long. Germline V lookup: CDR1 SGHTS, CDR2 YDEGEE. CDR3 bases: TGTGCCAGCAGCTTGCGGTGGGAAAAACTGTTTTTT. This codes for CASSLRWEKLFF.

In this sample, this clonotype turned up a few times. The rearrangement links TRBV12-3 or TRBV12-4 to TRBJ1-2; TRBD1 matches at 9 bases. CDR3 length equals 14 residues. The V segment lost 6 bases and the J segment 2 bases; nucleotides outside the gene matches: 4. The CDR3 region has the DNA TGTGCCAGCAGAACAGGGGGCGGCAACTATGGCTACACCTTC. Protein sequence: CASRTGGGNYGYTF.

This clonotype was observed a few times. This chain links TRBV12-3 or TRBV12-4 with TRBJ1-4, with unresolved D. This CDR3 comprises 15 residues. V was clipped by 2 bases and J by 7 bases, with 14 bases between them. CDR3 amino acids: CASSLSREVIEKLFF. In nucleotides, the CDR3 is TGTGCCAGCAGTTTATCTCGCGAGGTTATTGAAAAACTGTTTTTT.

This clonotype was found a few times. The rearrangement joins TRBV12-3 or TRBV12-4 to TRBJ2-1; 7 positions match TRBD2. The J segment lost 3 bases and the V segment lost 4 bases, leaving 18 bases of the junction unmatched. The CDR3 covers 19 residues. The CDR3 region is CASSSSTPASGHYYNEQFF. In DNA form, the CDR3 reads TGTGCCAGCAGTTCGTCGACACCTGCTAGCGGCCACTACTACAATGAGCAGTTCTTC.

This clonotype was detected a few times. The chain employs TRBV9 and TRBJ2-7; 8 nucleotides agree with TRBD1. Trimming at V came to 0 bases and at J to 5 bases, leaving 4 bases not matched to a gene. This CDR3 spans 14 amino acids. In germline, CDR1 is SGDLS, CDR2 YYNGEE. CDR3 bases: TGTGCCAGCAGCGTAGTAGACAGGGGCCACGAGCAGTACTTC. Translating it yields CASSVVDRGHEQYF.